This TCR beta chain originates from a study of graft-versus-host responses after intestinal transplantation. Across the study: Recipients uniformly received anti-thymocyte globulin induction, followed by tacrolimus and steroids for about three years.

Only in-frame clones appear in the TCRdb table, and some are missing; sequencing was by immunoSEQ multiplex PCR. The sample lists about 89,000 clones, 94% occurring once. As for this clone: The antigen is not known.

Overall study results and limits: Some GvH clones were seen earlier in gut or blood, suggesting intestinal origin. With peak circulating GvH clone levels came an association with early post-transplant HvG declines.

The CDR3 contains 16 residues. With V trimmed by 1 base and J by 1 base, 0 bases remained unmatched. Per the germline V gene, CDR1 is SGHRS and CDR2 is YFSETQ. The V call is TRBV5-1, the J call TRBJ2-2; TRBD2 aligns across 11 bases. Material: unstimulated CD4+ T cells sorted from spleen or lymph node cells, obtained before transplant. This TCR was recovered from a human donor who was the organ donor for an intestinal transplant. The CDR3 region is CASSLTSGGNTGELFF. Written as DNA, the CDR3 is TGCGCCAGCAGCTTGACTAGCGGGGGGAACACCGGGGAGCTGTTTTTT.